This T cell receptor (beta chain) was sequenced during a study of PD-L1 blockade in urothelial cancer. Study-level information: Patients had received 0 to 3 prior chemotherapy regimens. Blood analyses occurred 3 weeks (second dose) and 6 weeks post treatment start. The study, taken as a whole, reports: Durable-benefit patients had greater expansion of tumor-associated blood clones at 3 weeks.

Sequenced by immunoSEQ multiplex PCR; TCRdb stores in-frame clones only, minus some. The sample includes tens of thousands of clones, roughly 84% of them seen just once. A word on this clone: Its specificity is not known.

Germline values: CDR1 MDHEN, CDR2 SYDVKM. V lost 4 bases and J lost 5; bases outside the gene matches: 10. The CDR3 length is 15 residues. This sequence originates from a man aged 70 or older with urothelial cancer. The input for sequencing was PBMCs, taken around atezolizumab (anti-PD-L1) treatment. The chain uses TRBV28 and TRBJ1-1, with 7 bases fitting TRBD1. CDR3 sequence: CASSSQGGVRTEAFF. Written as DNA, the CDR3 is TGTGCCAGCAGTTCGCAGGGGGGCGTGCGGACTGAAGCTTTCTTT.